This T cell receptor beta chain was documented in a study of Ad26.COV2.S vaccination and SARS-CoV-2 variants. About the study: Enrolled in COV1001, the donor was in the Ad26.COV2.S trial arm, which received the vaccine. The study's findings and limits: Breadth and depth estimates from TCRs may understate total T cell responses. Responses of spike-specific T cells (both CD8+ and CD4+) reportedly showed substantial breadth after vaccination.

Indicated treatment: 15 to 20 received Ad26.COV2.S at low or high dose, single or two shots; 5 received placebo; per-sample allocation not given. After the first vaccine or placebo injection, samples were drawn on day 63. A note on this clone: Its antigen remains unknown.

CDR3 length: 13 residues. Germline CDR1 reads SEHNR; CDR2 reads FQNEAQ (reference sequence). V lost 5 bases to trimming and J lost 8 bases, with 14 bases between them. The table came from immunoSEQ multiplex PCR; TCRdb's copy has only in-frame clones and leaves some out. In the table there are about 350,000 clones, about 88% of which are singletons. The sample consisted of peripheral blood, taken in a trial of Ad26.COV2.S vaccine versus placebo. This TCR came from a person between 18 and 60 years old who received the Ad26.COV2.S COVID-19 vaccine or a placebo. The chain uses TRBV7-9 and TRBJ2-3; tentatively, D is TRBD2 (6 bases). The CDR3 reads CASSPLGRSTQYF. The CDR3 nucleotides read TGTGCCAGCAGCCCCCTGGGGAGGAGTACGCAGTATTTT.